The sequence of this T cell receptor beta chain was determined in a study of blood T cells in healthy people across ages. Study outcomes and limitations: Measured against age, TCR beta diversity per million T cells decreased in a roughly linear manner.

Remarks on this clonotype: As yet, its antigen is unknown.

No fewer than 5.5 micrograms of total RNA were isolated from every sample. CDR3 length: 14 residues. CDR1 LNHDA and CDR2 SQIVND come from the germline V gene (reference sequence). With a J-beta primer mix and a sample-barcoded 5' primer, a second PCR ran about 6 to 11 cycles. From the 5' RACE reads, TCRdb called clonotypes with MiXCR, one entry per CDR3 protein. The table lists 550,000 to 650,000 distinct CDR3 sequences, about 27% of them singletons. These same data were also listed under a study on T cells of mothers and their children.

The sequenced sample consisted of blood. This chain joins TRBV19 and TRBJ2-1, with D tentatively TRBD2 (7 bases). The end of the DNA is better explained by TRBJ2-5, so the J call may be wrong. The source of this sequence is a boy younger than 10 in good health. CDR3 in amino acids: CASSKGGDDETQYF. In DNA, the CDR3 is TGTGCCAGTAGTAAGGGGGGGGACGACGAGACCCAGTACTTC.